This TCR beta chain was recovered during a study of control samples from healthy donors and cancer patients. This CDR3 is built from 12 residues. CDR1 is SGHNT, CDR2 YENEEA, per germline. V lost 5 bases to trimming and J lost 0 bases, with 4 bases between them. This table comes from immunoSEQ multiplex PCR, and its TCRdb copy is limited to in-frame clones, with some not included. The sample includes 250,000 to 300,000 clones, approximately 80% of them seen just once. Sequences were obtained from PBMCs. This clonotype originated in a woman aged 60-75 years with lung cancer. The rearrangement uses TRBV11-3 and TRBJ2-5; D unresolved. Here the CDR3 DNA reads TGTGCCAGCAGCCGGGACCAAGAGACCCAGTACTTC. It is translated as CASSRDQETQYF.